Shown below are 7 T cell receptor beta chains from a single sample sequenced in a study of shared clonotypes between healthy human individuals. Assay used: immunoSEQ multiplex PCR; TCRdb lists only in-frame clones, some missing. The sample comprises about 2 million clones, roughly 94% of which are singletons, and 0.13% rests with the top ten. What was sequenced was naive CD4+ T cells sorted from blood. Subset: CD45RA+ positively selected. The receptors come from a man aged 18-30 years in good health.

The V and J genes are TRBV30 and TRBJ2-1; 9 nucleotides agree with TRBD2. The length of the CDR3 is 13 residues. V was clipped by 2 bases and J by 10 bases; unmatched bases: 6. CDR1 GTSNPN and CDR2 SVGIG come from the germline V gene (reference sequence). CDR3 in amino acids: CAWSRLAVWEQFF. As DNA, the CDR3 is TGTGCCTGGAGTCGACTAGCGGTGTGGGAGCAGTTCTTC.

The V gene is TRBV6-1, the J gene TRBJ2-7; 8 bases are shared with TRBD1. The CDR3 is 13 amino acids. Looked up from germline, CDR1 is MNHNS and CDR2 is SASEGT. V dropped 8 bases and J dropped 2; count of bases not matched to a gene: 5. The chain's CDR3 is CASLRGQAYEQYF. CDR3 DNA sequence: TGTGCCAGCCTCAGGGGGCAGGCCTACGAGCAGTACTTC.

The genes are TRBV7-2 and TRBJ1-2; D gene unclear. Trimming pared 5 bases from V and 8 bases from J, leaving 12 bases between. The CDR3 totals 12 residues. Germline CDR1 is SGHTA and CDR2 is FQGNSA. In DNA form, the CDR3 reads TGTGCCAGCAGCCGAATGAGGGTGGGCTACACCTTC. Protein: CASSRMRVGYTF.

V usage is TRBV28 and J usage is TRBJ1-1; unclear D gene. The germline V and J ends were trimmed by 9 bases and 6 bases, with 17 bases remaining between them. The CDR3 contains 13 residues. Germline CDR1 and CDR2: MDHEN and SYDVKM. The CDR3 loop reads CASGLSGRSEAFF. In DNA form, the CDR3 reads TGTGCCAGTGGTTTAAGTGGGAGGTCTGAAGCTTTCTTT.

CDR3 in DNA: TGTGCCAGCAGCGGACTAGCAGTCACCGGGGAGCTGTTTTTT. Its translation is CASSGLAVTGELFF. The chain uses TRBV7-9 and TRBJ2-2; 8 bases fit TRBD2. CDR3 size: 14 residues. CDR1 is SEHNR, CDR2 FQNEAQ, per germline (reference sequence). The junction had 3 bases not matched to a gene; V was cut back by 5 bases and J by 4 bases.

This chain links TRBV7-2 with TRBJ2-1, with TRBD2 identical over 10 bases. CDR1 and CDR2 (germline): SGHTA, FQGNSA. CDR3 length equals 15 residues. The junction had 3 bases not matched to a gene; V was cut back by 2 bases and J by 5 bases. The CDR3 nucleotides are TGTGCCAGCAGCTTACTAGCGGGGGTTAACAATGAGCAGTTCTTC. This codes for CASSLLAGVNNEQFF.

CDR3 loop: CASSPGYPGGNNEQFF. As DNA, the CDR3 is TGTGCCAGCAGTCCCGGATATCCGGGGGGGAACAATGAGCAGTTCTTC. The chain joins TRBV5-8 to TRBJ2-1; 8 bases line up with TRBD2. The CDR3 spans 16 residues. V shed 5 bases, J shed 5 bases, and the junction held 12 bases outside the gene matches. Looked up from germline, CDR1 is SGHTS and CDR2 is YDEGEE.